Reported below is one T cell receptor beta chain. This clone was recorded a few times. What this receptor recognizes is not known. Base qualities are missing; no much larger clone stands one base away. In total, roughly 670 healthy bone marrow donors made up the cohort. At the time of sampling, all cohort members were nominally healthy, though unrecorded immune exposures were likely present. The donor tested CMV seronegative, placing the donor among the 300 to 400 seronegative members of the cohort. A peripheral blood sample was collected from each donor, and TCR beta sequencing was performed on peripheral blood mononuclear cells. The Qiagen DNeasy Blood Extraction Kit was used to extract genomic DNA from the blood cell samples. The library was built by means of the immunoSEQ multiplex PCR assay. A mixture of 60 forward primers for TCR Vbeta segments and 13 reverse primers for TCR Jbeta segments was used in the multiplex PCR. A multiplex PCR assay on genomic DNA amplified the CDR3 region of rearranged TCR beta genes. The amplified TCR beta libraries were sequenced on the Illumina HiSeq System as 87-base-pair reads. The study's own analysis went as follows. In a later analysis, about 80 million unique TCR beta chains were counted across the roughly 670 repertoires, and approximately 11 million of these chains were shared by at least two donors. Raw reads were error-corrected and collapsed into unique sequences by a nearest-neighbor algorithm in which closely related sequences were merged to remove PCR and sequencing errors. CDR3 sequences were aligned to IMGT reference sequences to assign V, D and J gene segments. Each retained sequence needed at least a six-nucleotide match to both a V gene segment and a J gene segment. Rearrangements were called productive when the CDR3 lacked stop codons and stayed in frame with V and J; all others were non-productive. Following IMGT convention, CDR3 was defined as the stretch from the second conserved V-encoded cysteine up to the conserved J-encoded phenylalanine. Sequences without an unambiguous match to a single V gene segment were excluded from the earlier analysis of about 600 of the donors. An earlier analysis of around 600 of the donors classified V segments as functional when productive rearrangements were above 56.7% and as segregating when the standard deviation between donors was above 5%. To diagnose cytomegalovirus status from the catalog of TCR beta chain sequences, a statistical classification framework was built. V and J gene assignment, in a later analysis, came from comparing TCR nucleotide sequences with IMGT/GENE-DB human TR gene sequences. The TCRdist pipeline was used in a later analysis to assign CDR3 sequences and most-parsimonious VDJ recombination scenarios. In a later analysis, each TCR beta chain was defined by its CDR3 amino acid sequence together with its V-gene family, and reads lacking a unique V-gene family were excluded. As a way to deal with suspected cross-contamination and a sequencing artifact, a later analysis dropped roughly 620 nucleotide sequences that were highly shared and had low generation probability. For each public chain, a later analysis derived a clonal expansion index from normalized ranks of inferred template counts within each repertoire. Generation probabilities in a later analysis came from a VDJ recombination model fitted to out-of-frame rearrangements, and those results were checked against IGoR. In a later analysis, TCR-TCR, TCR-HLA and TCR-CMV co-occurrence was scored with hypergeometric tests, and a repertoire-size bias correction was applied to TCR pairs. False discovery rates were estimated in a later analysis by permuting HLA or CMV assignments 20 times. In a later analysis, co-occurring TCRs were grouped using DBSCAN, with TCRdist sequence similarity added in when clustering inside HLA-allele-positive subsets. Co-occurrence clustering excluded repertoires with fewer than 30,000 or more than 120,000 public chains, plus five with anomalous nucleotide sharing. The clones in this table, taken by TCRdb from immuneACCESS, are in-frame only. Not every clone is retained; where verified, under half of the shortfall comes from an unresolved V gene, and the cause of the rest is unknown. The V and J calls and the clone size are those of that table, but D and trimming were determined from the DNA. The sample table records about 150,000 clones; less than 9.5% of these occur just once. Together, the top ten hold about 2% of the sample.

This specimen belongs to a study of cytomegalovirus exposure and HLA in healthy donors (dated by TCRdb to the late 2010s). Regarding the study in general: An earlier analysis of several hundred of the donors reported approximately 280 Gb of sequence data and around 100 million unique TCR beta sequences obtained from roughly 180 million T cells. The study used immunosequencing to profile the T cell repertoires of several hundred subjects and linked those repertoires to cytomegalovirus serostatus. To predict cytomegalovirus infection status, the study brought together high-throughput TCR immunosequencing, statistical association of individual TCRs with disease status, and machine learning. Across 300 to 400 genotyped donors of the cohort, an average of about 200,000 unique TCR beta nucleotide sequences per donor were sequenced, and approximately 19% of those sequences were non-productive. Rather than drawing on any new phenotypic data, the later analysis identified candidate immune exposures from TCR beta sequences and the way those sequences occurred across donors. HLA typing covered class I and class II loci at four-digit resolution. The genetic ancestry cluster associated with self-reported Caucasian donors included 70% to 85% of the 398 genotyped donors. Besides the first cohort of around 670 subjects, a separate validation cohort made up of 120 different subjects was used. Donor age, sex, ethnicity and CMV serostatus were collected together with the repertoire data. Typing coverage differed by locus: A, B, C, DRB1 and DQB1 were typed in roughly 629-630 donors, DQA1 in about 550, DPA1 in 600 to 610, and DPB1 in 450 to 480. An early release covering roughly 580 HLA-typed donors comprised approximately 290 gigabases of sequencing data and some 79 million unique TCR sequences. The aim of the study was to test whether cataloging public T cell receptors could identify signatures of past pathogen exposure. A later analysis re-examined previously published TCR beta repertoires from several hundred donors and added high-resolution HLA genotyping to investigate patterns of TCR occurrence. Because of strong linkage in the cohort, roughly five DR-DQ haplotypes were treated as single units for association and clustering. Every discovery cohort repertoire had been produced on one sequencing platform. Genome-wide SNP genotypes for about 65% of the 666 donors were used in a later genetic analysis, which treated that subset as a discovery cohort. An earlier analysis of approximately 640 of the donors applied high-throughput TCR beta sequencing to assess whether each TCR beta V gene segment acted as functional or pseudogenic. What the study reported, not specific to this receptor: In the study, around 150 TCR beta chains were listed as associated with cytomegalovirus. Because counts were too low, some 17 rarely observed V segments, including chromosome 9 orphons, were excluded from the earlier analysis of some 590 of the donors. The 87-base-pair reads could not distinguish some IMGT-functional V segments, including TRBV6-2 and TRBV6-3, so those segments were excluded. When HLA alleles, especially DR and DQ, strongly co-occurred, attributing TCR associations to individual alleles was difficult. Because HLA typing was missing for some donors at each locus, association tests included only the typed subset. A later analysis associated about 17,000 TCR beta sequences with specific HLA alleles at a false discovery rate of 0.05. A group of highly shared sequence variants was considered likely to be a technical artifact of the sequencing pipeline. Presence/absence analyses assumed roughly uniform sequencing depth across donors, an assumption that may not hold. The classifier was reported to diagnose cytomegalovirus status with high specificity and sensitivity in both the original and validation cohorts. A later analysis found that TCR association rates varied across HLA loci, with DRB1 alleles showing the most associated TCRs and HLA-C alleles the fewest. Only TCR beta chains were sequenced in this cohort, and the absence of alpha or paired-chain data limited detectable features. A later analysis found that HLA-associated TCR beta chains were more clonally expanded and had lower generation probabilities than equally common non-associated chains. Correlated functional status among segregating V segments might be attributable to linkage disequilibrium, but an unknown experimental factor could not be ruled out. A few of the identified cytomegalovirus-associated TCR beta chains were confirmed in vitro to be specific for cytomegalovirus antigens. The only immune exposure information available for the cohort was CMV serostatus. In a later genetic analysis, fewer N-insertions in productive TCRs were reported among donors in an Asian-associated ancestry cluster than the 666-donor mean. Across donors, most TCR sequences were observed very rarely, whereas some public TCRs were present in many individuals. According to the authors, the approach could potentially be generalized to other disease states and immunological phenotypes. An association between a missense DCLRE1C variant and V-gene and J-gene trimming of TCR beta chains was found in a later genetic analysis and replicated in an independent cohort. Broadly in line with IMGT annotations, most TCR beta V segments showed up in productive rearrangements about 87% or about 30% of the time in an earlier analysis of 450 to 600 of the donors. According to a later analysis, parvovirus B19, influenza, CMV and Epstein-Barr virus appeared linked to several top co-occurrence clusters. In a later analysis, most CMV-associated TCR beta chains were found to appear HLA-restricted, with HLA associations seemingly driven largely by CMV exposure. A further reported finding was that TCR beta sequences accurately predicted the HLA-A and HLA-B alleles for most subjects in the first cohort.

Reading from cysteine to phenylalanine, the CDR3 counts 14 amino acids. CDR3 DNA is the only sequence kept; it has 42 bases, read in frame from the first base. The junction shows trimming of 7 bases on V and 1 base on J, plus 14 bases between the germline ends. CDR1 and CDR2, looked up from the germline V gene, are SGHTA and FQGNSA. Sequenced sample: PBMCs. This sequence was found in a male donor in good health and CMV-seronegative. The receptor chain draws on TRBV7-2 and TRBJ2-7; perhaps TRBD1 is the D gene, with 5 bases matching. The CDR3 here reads CASTFTGPSYEQYF. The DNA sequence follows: TGTGCCAGCACCTTCACAGGTCCTTCCTACGAGCAGTACTTC. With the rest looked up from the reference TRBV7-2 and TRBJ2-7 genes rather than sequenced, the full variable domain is GAGVSQSPSNKVTEKGKDVELRCDPISGHTALYWYRQSLGQGLEFLIYFQGNSAPDKSGLPSDRFSAERTGGSVSTLTIQRTQQEDSAVYLCASTFTGPSYEQYFGPGTRLTVT.